The 7 T cell receptor beta chains given below trace back to one sample, sequenced in a study of blood T cell repertoires in COVID-19. The repertoire was sequenced with immunoSEQ multiplex PCR; TCRdb's copy has only in-frame clones and lacks some. Of 150,000 to 200,000 clones listed, 70% to 90% are singletons. Specimen: peripheral blood. The receptors were gathered from a woman aged 25-40 years with active or convalescent COVID-19.

The chain is built from TRBV7-9 and TRBJ2-5; maybe TRBD2 (6 bases). This CDR3 comprises 12 residues. Looked up from germline, CDR1 is SEHNR and CDR2 is FQNEAQ (reference sequence). CDR3 protein: CVTAGRSETQYF. The CDR3 nucleotides read TGTGTCACGGCGGGAAGGTCAGAGACCCAGTACTTC.

This chain connects TRBV5-6 to TRBJ2-3; 9 bases map to TRBD1. Germline-derived CDR1 and CDR2 are SGHDT and YYEEEE. The CDR3 has 15 residues. The junction had 3 bases not matched to a gene; V was cut back by 0 bases and J by 4 bases. The CDR3, as DNA: TGTGCCAGCAGCTTGGTGGGACAGGGAGCAGATACGCAGTATTTT. This gives the protein CASSLVGQGADTQYF.

This clone was observed a handful of times. This chain connects TRBV6-2 or TRBV6-3 to TRBJ2-1; D is unclear. The CDR3 is 15 residues long. Germline V gene sequence: CDR1 MNHEY, CDR2 SVGEGT. Trimming removed 0 bases at V and 7 bases at J, with 13 bases between. DNA for the CDR3: TGTGCCAGCAGTTACTCGAAACTCGTCGAGAATGAGCAGTTCTTC. This encodes CASSYSKLVENEQFF.

The chain links TRBV6-5 to TRBJ1-4, with D perhaps TRBD1 (5 bases). The V gene lost 5 bases and the J gene lost 4 bases, with 11 bases spanning the gap. This CDR3 comprises 14 residues. Germline CDR1 and CDR2: MNHEY and SVGAGI. This chain's CDR3 is CASSPGNINEKLFF. The CDR3 DNA sequence: TGTGCCAGCAGTCCAGGGAATATTAATGAAAAACTGTTTTTT.

The V call is TRBV30, the J call TRBJ1-6; D might be TRBD1 (5 bases). Trimming took 3 bases from V and 8 from J, leaving 14 bases between them. Germline V CDR1 and CDR2: GTSNPN, SVGIG (reference sequence). The CDR3 is 14 amino acids. The CDR3 here is CAWSTGHLDSPLHF. Written as DNA, the CDR3 is TGTGCCTGGAGCACCGGACACTTGGATTCACCCCTCCACTTT.

The V gene is TRBV28, the J gene TRBJ1-2, with 7 bases identical to TRBD1. This CDR3 spans 14 amino acids. Germline assignment: CDR1 MDHEN and CDR2 SYDVKM. V shed 4 bases, J shed 4 bases, and the junction held 6 bases outside the gene matches. In DNA form, the CDR3 reads TGTGCCAGCAGTTCTTATCGACAGGGCTATGGCTACACCTTC. Translating gives CASSSYRQGYGYTF.

The V and J genes are TRBV5-1 and TRBJ2-2; D tentatively reads TRBD1 or TRBD2 (9 bases each). Germline loops: CDR1 SGHRS, CDR2 YFSETQ. This CDR3 is built from 20 residues. V lost 4 bases and J 6 bases, leaving 31 bases between the germline ends. This CDR3 is CASSRDRGILAGVSAGELFF. Here the CDR3 DNA reads TGCGCCAGCAGCCGCGACAGGGGGATATTAGCGGGAGTAAGCGCCGGGGAGCTGTTTTTT.